These T cell receptor beta chains were read from a single sample in a study of T cell responses to AZD1222 COVID-19 vaccine. Sequenced by immunoSEQ multiplex PCR; TCRdb stores in-frame clones only, minus some. Of 90,000 to 95,000 clones listed, 70% to 90% are singletons. The material was peripheral blood, obtained on day 0 of AZD1222 vaccination. The receptor set was obtained from an adult in good health. Both conserved end residues are part of each CDR3. A D gene is named only where the DNA matches it firmly. Clone size is stated in some rows and not others, as once, few, many or a class when expanded.

V gene: TRBV10-3
D gene: TRBD1
clone size: -
J gene: TRBJ1-2
CDR3 protein: CAISAQGADGYTF
CDR3 DNA: TGTGCCATCAGTGCGCAGGGGGCGGACGGCTACACCTTC

V gene: TRBV19
D gene: TRBD1
clone size: once
J gene: TRBJ2-7
CDR3 protein: CASSETPGTGGYEQYF
CDR3 DNA: TGTGCCAGTAGTGAAACCCCCGGGACAGGGGGCTACGAGCAGTACTTC

V gene: TRBV27
D gene: -
clone size: -
J gene: TRBJ1-4
CDR3 protein: CASSAAGRPTNEKLFF
CDR3 DNA: TGTGCCAGCTCCGCTGCGGGCCGACCAACGAATGAAAAACTGTTTTTT

V gene: TRBV4-1
D gene: -
clone size: -
J gene: TRBJ2-3
CDR3 protein: CASSQVGALPDTQYF
CDR3 DNA: TGCGCCAGCAGCCAAGTGGGGGCCTTGCCAGATACGCAGTATTTT

V gene: TRBV6-5
D gene: -
clone size: -
J gene: TRBJ1-3
CDR3 protein: CASSLLGAVGNTIYF
CDR3 DNA: TGTGCCAGCAGCCTCCTCGGGGCTGTTGGAAACACCATATATTTT

V gene: TRBV10-3
D gene: -
clone size: -
J gene: TRBJ1-5
CDR3 protein: CAISAGGWGNQPQHF
CDR3 DNA: TGTGCCATCAGTGCGGGGGGATGGGGAAATCAGCCCCAGCATTTT

V gene: TRBV28
D gene: TRBD1
clone size: -
J gene: TRBJ2-7
CDR3 protein: CASSLPNRDRAGEQYF
CDR3 DNA: TGTGCCAGCAGTCTACCCAATAGGGACAGGGCAGGCGAGCAGTACTTC

V gene: TRBV7-8
D gene: -
clone size: -
J gene: TRBJ2-5
CDR3 protein: CASSLGGVQETQYF
CDR3 DNA: TGTGCCAGCAGCTTAGGAGGGGTTCAAGAGACCCAGTACTTC

V gene: TRBV2
D gene: -
clone size: -
J gene: TRBJ2-2
CDR3 protein: CASSEEHLANTGELFF
CDR3 DNA: TGTGCCAGCAGTGAGGAACATCTAGCGAACACCGGGGAGCTGTTTTTT

V gene: TRBV5-6
D gene: -
clone size: -
J gene: TRBJ1-6
CDR3 protein: CASSPGVSPLHF
CDR3 DNA: TGTGCCAGCAGCCCGGGAGTTTCACCCCTCCACTTT

V gene: TRBV6-5
D gene: TRBD1
clone size: once
J gene: TRBJ1-4
CDR3 protein: CASSRTGINEKLFF
CDR3 DNA: TGTGCCAGCAGCCGGACAGGGATAAATGAAAAACTGTTTTTT